This record concerns one T cell receptor beta chain sequence. Its antigen is unidentified. The protocol was immunoSEQ multiplex PCR, while the TCRdb copy is restricted to in-frame clones and leaves out a portion. The data contain about 110,000 clones, roughly nine tenths of them seen just once; the ten biggest clones take up around 7%. Germline CDR1 is LGHNA and CDR2 is YSLEER. Trimming stripped 0 bases from V and 5 bases from J, with 5 bases between. The CDR3 totals 13 residues. The data originate from a study of T cell responses to AZD1222 COVID-19 vaccine. General study results and limits: Clonal diversity was possibly underestimated, and the donors were mostly white British, with more females.

The chain links TRBV4-3 to TRBJ1-5; D is ambiguous. This clonotype was obtained from an adult in good health. The sample here was peripheral blood, taken on day 0 of AZD1222 vaccination. CDR3 sequence (DNA): TGCGCCAGCAGCCAAGAGAGGGATCAGCCCCAGCATTTT. Protein product: CASSQERDQPQHF.